This T cell receptor (beta chain) derives from a study of T cells in Graves' hyperthyroidism and ophthalmopathy. Study-wide background: Pretreatment peripheral blood was obtained at initial diagnosis.

This CDR3 has 14 amino acids. Germline values: CDR1 SEHNR, CDR2 FQNEAQ (reference sequence). V trimming: 5 bases; J trimming: 10 bases; junction bases outside the gene matches: 5. In this sample, this clonotype turned up a few times. Graves' hyperthyroidism without ophthalmopathy progression within 18 months was termed stable. RNA transcripts gave rise to amplified TCR beta CDR3 regions. A first-round RT-PCR of the TCR CDR3 used the HTBI primer set. Using its own MiXCR run on the multiplex PCR reads, TCRdb lists one record per CDR3 protein. Seen here are more than 600,000 distinct CDR3 sequences, 16% observed once, and the top ten hold approximately 8%.

This chain uses TRBV7-9 with TRBJ1-6; TRBD1 matches at 10 bases. Sequencing was performed on blood. The TCR comes from a man younger than 35 with Graves' hyperthyroidism. Written as DNA, the CDR3 is TGTGCCAGCAGCGAGACAGGGGGCGGATCACCCCTCCACTTT. The encoded protein is CASSETGGGSPLHF.